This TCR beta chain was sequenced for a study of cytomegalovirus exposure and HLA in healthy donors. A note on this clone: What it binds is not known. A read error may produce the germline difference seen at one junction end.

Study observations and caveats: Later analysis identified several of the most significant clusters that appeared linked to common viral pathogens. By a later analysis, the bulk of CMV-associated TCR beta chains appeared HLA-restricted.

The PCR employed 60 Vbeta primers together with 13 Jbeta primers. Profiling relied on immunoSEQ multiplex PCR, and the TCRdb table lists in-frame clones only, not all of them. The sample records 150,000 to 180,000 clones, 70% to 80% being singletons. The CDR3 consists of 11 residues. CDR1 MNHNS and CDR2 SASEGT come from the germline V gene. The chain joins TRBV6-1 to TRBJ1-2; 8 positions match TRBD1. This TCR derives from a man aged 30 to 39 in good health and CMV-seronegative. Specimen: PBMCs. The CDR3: CASTFRDRIYF. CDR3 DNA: TGTGCCAGCACCTTCCGGGACAGGATTTACTTC.